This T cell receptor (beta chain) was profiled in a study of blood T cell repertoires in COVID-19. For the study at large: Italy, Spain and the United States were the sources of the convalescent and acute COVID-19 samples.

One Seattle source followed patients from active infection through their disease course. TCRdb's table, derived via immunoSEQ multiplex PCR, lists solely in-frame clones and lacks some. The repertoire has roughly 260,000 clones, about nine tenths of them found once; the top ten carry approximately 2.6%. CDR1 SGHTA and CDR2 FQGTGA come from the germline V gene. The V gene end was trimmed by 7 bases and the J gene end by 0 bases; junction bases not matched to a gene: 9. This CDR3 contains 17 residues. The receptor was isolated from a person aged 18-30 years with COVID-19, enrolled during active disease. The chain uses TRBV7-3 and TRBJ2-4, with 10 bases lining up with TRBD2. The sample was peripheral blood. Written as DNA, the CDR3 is TGTGCCAGCACGGGTAGCGGGAGGAGACTAGCCAAAAACATTCAGTACTTC. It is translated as CASTGSGRRLAKNIQYF. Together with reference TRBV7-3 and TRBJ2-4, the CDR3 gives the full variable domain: GAGVSQTPSNKVTEKGKYVELRCDPISGHTALYWYRQSLGQGPEFLIYFQGTGAADDSGLPNDRFFAVRPEGSVSTLKIQRTERGDSAVYLCASTGSGRRLAKNIQYFGAGTRLSVL.